The 9 T cell receptor beta chains presented below share a single source sample, sequenced in a study of T cells in Graves' hyperthyroidism and ophthalmopathy. TCR beta CDR3 regions were amplified from RNA. A first-round RT-PCR of the TCR CDR3 used the HTBI primer set. MiXCR was run by TCRdb on the multiplex PCR reads, yielding one entry per CDR3 protein. The sample includes about 270,000 distinct CDR3 sequences, around 26% of them seen just once. The source material was blood. All receptors derive from a woman between 40 and 50 years old with Graves' ophthalmopathy.

This clonotype was seen at least ten times. The J gene is TRBJ1-5, the V gene TRBV19; 9 bases agree with TRBD1. After removal of 7 bases from V and 1 base from J, the junction contained 5 bases not matched to a gene. The CDR3 runs 15 residues. Germline V gene lookup returns CDR1 LNHDA and CDR2 SQIVND (reference sequence). The CDR3 DNA reads TGTGCCAGTAATCGGGACAGGGAGAGCAATCAGCCCCAGCATTTT. This sequence encodes CASNRDRESNQPQHF.

V and J are TRBV27 and TRBJ2-5, with 9 positions matching TRBD1. The CDR3 spans 14 residues. Germline CDR1 is MNHEY and CDR2 is SMNVEV (reference sequence). J gave up 7 bases and V 3 bases, and 6 bases lay outside the gene matches. Here the CDR3 DNA reads TGTGCCAGCAGTTTTGGAAGGACAGGGGCGACCCAGTACTTC. Translating gives CASSFGRTGATQYF.

This clonotype was counted many times. V is TRBV6-5 and J is TRBJ2-7; perhaps TRBD2 as D (5 bases). CDR3 size: 15 residues. Looked up from germline, CDR1 is MNHEY and CDR2 is SVGAGI. Trimming took 0 bases from V and 2 from J, leaving 11 bases between them. This CDR3 is CASSYSRASTYEQYF. CDR3 DNA: TGTGCCAGCAGTTACTCGAGGGCCAGCACCTACGAGCAGTACTTC.

Ten or more counts support this clonotype. J is TRBJ2-7 and V is TRBV12-3 or TRBV12-4; 10 bases are a match to TRBD2. J lost 0 bases, V lost 5 bases, and 4 bases had no gene match. The CDR3 is made up of 15 amino acids. This CDR3 reads CASSPSSGSSYEQYF. In DNA, the CDR3 is TGTGCCAGCAGTCCCTCTAGCGGGAGCTCCTACGAGCAGTACTTC.

This clonotype showed up many times. The chain links TRBV28 to TRBJ2-7; 7 nucleotides align to TRBD2. Trimming took 6 bases from V and 1 from J; bases not matched to a gene: 9. The CDR3 extends over 15 amino acids. Germline V lookup: CDR1 MDHEN, CDR2 SYDVKM. As DNA, the CDR3 is TGTGCCAGCAGGGAATCGGGGGGACCATCCTACGAGCAGTACTTC. Its translation: CASRESGGPSYEQYF.

This clonotype was counted at least ten times. V is TRBV30 and J is TRBJ2-3; D call uncertain. The V gene's germline CDR1 is GTSNPN and CDR2 SVGIG (reference sequence). The CDR3 extends over 14 amino acids. The germline V and J ends were trimmed by 2 bases and 0 bases, with 9 bases remaining between them. The CDR3, as DNA: TGTGCCTGGAGTCTCGGTACTAGCACAGATACGCAGTATTTT. It is translated as CAWSLGTSTDTQYF.

This clonotype was observed at least ten times. CDR3 protein: CASKRVTDTEANEQYF. The CDR3 DNA is TGTGCCTCTAAACGGGTGACAGACACGGAGGCTAACGAGCAGTACTTC. The chain employs TRBV10-3 and TRBJ2-7, with D perhaps assigned TRBD1 or TRBD2 (5 bases each). Trimming removed 11 bases at V and 5 bases at J, with 28 bases between. Germline-derived CDR1 and CDR2 are ENHRY and SYGVKD. This CDR3 has 16 residues.

Worth noting for this clonotype: The limits of the CDR3 on the DNA are not certain, so only TCRdb's listed CDR3 is given. J is TRBJ2-5 and V is TRBV15; the table's D gene call, TRBD1, was not cross checked with the DNA. A total of 23 residues make up the CDR3, ends included. Germline-derived CDR1 and CDR2 are LNHNV and YYDKDF (reference sequence). CDR3 sequence reads: CATSRGGAMGNIQYFGAGETQYF.

The table lists this clonotype with many counts. V and J are TRBV6-5 and TRBJ1-1, with D hard to call. V dropped 7 bases and J dropped 1 base, with 7 bases sitting between them. The germline V gene has CDR1 MNHEY and CDR2 SVGAGI. This CDR3 region has 12 residues. The CDR3 here is CASTGRNTEAFF. CDR3 DNA: TGTGCCAGCACGGGTAGGAACACTGAAGCTTTCTTT.